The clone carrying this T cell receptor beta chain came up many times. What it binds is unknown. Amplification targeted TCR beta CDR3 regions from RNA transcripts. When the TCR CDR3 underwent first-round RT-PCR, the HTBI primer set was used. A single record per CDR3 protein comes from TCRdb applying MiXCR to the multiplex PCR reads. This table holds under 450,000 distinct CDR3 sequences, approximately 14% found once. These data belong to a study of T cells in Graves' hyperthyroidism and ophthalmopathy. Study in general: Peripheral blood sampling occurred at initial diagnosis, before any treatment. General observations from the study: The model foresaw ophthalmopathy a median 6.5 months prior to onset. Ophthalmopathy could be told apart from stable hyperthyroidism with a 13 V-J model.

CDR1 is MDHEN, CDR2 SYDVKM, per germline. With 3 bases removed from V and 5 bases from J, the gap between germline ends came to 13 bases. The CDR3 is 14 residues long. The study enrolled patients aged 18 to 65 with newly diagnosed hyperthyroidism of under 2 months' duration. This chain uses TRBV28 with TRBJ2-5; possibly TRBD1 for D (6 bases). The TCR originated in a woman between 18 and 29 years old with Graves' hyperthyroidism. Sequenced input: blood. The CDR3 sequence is CASSFRDTRETQYF. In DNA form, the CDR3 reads TGTGCCAGCAGTTTTCGGGACACCAGGGAGACCCAGTACTTC.